This T cell receptor beta chain derives from a study of beta chain features in type 1 diabetes. Study as a whole: Similarity in age, gender and cell yields was seen between patients and healthy donors. Study results and caveats: Insertion counts at VDJ junctions were lower in type 1 diabetes patients, who also showed more deletions there. All four CD4+ subsets of Type 1 diabetes patients contained TCRB CDR3s that were moderately but significantly shorter.

Isolated RNA was reverse transcribed in full, so expressed TCRB transcripts were sequenced. Sequenced by immunoSEQ multiplex PCR; TCRdb stores in-frame clones only, minus some. The sample yields 600,000 or so clones, roughly 12% seen once. With respect to this clone: Its antigen is not identified.

Per germline, CDR1 SGHTA and CDR2 FQGNSA. Trimming took 1 base from V and 6 from J, leaving 10 bases between them. The CDR3 is 13 residues long. Based on CD45RO/CCR7/CD25/CD127/CD95/CD27, CD4+ regulatory, stem cell-like memory, naive and central memory cells were sorted. The purity of all sorted populations exceeded 95%. The chain joins TRBV7-2 to TRBJ2-7, with D maybe TRBD1 (6 bases). The origin of this receptor is a man aged 25 to 45 with type 1 diabetes. Material: naive CD4+ T cells from blood. This CDR3 reads CASSLGTGTEQYF. Written as DNA, the CDR3 is TGTGCCAGCAGCTTAGGTACAGGGACCGAGCAGTACTTC.